A single sample is the source of the 18 T cell receptor beta chains below, sequenced in a study of tumor-infiltrating lymphocytes in primary liver carcinoma. Starting material of 450 to 550 ng total RNA yielded TCR beta cDNA via a constant-region primer. ARM-PCR was slightly modified, and three nested multiplex PCR rounds with it gave rise to the TCR beta libraries. Running around 9 cycles apiece, the first two PCR rounds relied on TRBV1-TRBV30 forward primers together with a C-beta reverse primer. TCRdb reanalysed the multiplex PCR reads using MiXCR and keeps one entry per CDR3 protein. The sample lists hundreds of thousands of distinct CDR3 sequences, nearly 60% seen once, with about a sixth in the top ten. Extraction also yielded germline DNA, while blood RNA was obtained from unsorted whole blood. The specimen sequenced was peripheral blood. The receptors were gathered from a woman in her 30s with primary liver carcinoma and hepatitis B virus infection.

As to this clonotype: Relative to the germline gene, one junction end is altered; a read error may explain this. The chain links TRBV7-8 to TRBJ1-4; D unclear. This CDR3 is 14 amino acids long. Germline loops: CDR1 SGHVS, CDR2 FQNEAQ. The CDR3 sequence is CTSSWVTTNEKLFF. The CDR3, as DNA: TGTACCAGCAGCTGGGTGACTACTAATGAAAAACTGTTTTTT.

V and J are TRBV6-5 and TRBJ2-2, with 7 bases lining up with TRBD1. Germline loops: CDR1 MNHEY, CDR2 SVGAGI. The CDR3 consists of 15 residues. V dropped 7 bases and J dropped 6; count of bases not matched to a gene: 11. The CDR3 sequence is CASNLETGIAGELFF. CDR3 nucleotide sequence: TGTGCCAGCAATTTGGAGACAGGGATCGCCGGGGAGCTGTTTTTT.

This clonotype was recorded many times. The genes are TRBV6-5 and TRBJ1-1; a weak D match, TRBD1 (5 bases). The CDR3 contains 14 residues. The germline CDR1 and CDR2 sequences are MNHEY and SVGAGI. V was trimmed by 1 base and J by 4 bases, leaving 10 bases between them. CDR3: CASSYFQGRTEAFF. In DNA, the CDR3 is TGTGCCAGCAGTTACTTCCAGGGCCGCACTGAAGCTTTCTTT.

Notes on this clonotype: This may be a read error: a much more frequent sequence differs by one nucleotide. The chain employs TRBV29-1 and TRBJ2-7, with D possibly being TRBD2 (5 bases). This CDR3 region has 14 residues. Germline V gene sequence: CDR1 SQVTM, CDR2 ANQGSEA. CDR3 bases: TGCAGCATTGAACTCATCGAGCGGAGCTACGAGCAGTACTTC. Its protein product is CSIELIERSYEQYF.

Comment on this clonotype: A read error may explain this, as a much larger clone is one base away. This chain uses TRBV6-1 with TRBJ2-7; 8 bases agree with TRBD2. The CDR3 consists of 15 residues. The germline V gene has CDR1 MNHNS and CDR2 SASEGT. The CDR3 here is CVSSEGLGDAYEQYF. The CDR3 nucleotides read TGTGTCAGCAGTGAGGGACTAGGGGATGCCTACGAGCAGTACTTC.

A few counts support this clonotype. At one boundary the junction diverges from the germline segment, which might be a read error. The chain has TRBV6-5 and TRBJ1-3; D perhaps matches TRBD1 (5 bases). CDR3 length: 16 amino acids. Germline CDR1 and CDR2: MNHEY and SVGAGI. CDR3 bases: TGTACCAGCAGTCCCACCGGGACGGACTCTGGAAACACCATATATTTT. Translated: CTSSPTGTDSGNTIYF.

Comments on this clonotype: One end of the junction does not line up with germline, which may come from a read error. The chain combines TRBV12-3 or TRBV12-4 with TRBJ2-5; the D gene is possibly TRBD2 (6 bases). The CDR3 runs to 15 residues. CDR3 sequence (DNA): TGTGCCAGCAGTACCTCCCCCGGGAGCGAAGAGACCGAGCACTTC. Its protein product is CASSTSPGSEETEHF.

The chain employs TRBV4-1 and TRBJ1-3; D unclear. V was clipped by 1 base and J by 5 bases, with 18 bases between them. There are 17 residues in the CDR3. CDR1 and CDR2 (germline): MGHRA, YSYEKL. This CDR3 reads CASSQVPPGLRRNTIYF. The CDR3 DNA reads as TGCGCCAGCAGCCAAGTCCCCCCGGGCCTCAGAAGAAACACCATATATTTT.

To note about this clonotype: The junction departs from germline at one end; a sequencing error may be responsible. This chain links TRBV7-9 with TRBJ2-7; no clear D gene. The CDR3 spans 12 residues. Germline CDR1 and CDR2: SEHNR and FQNEAQ (reference sequence). The CDR3 sequence is CASSLISYEQYF. For the CDR3, the DNA is TGTGCCAGTAGCTTAATCTCCTACGAGCAGTACTTC.

Points on this clonotype: With a much larger clone just one base away, this may be a read error. The conserved phenylalanine or tryptophan normally closing the CDR3 is absent here, so this likely arose from a read error. The rearrangement uses TRBV10-3 and TRBJ2-7; D remains ambiguous. Germline CDR1 reads ENHRY; CDR2 reads SYGVKD. CDR3 length: 13 residues. Trimming took 6 bases from V and 1 from J, leaving 10 bases between them. CDR3 in amino acids: CAIRDANSYEQYL. Written as DNA, the CDR3 is TGTGCCATCAGGGACGCAAATTCCTACGAGCAGTACTTA.

To note about this clonotype: The junction and the germline gene differ at one end; a read error may be behind it. The rearrangement links TRBV11-2 to TRBJ2-2; D possibly corresponds to TRBD1 (6 bases). Germline V gene data show CDR1 as SGHAT and CDR2 as FQNNGV. CDR3 length equals 16 residues. The CDR3 loop is CASCPRTGINIGELFF. CDR3 bases: TGTGCCAGCTGCCCGCGAACAGGGATCAACATCGGGGAGCTGTTTTTT. The full variable domain, in which reference TRBV11-2 and TRBJ2-2 provide the parts outside the CDR3, is EAGVAQSPRYKIIEKRQSVAFWCNPISGHATLYWYQQILGQGPKLLIQFQNNGVVDDSQLPKDRFSAERLKGVDSTLKIQPAKLEDSAVYLCASCPRTGINIGELFFGEGSRLTVL.

Regarding this clonotype: A read error may be the cause here, since a much bigger clone is one base away. This chain uses TRBV6-5 with TRBJ2-1; TRBD2 might be the D (6 bases). This CDR3 is built from 14 residues. Germline assignment: CDR1 MNHEY and CDR2 SVGAGI. CDR3: CATSYSPGRNEQFF. The CDR3, as DNA: TGTGCCACCAGTTACTCGCCAGGGAGGAATGAGCAGTTCTTC.

This clonotype was seen many times. A junction boundary mismatches the germline segment, possibly from a read error. This chain connects TRBV12-3 or TRBV12-4 to TRBJ1-5; no reliable D call. The CDR3 is 12 amino acids. The CDR3: CASTLGGPPQHF. For the CDR3, the DNA is TGTGCCAGCACTTTAGGAGGTCCGCCCCAGCATTTT.

This clonotype was counted at least ten times. V is TRBV11-1 and J is TRBJ2-7; unclear D gene. CDR1 is SGHAT and CDR2 is FQDESV in the germline V gene (reference sequence). Between the trimmed V and J ends, which lost 1 base and 6 bases, there was a span of 10 bases. This CDR3 spans 13 amino acids. The DNA for the CDR3 is TGTGCCAGCAGCTTAGGACAAAGCAGCGAGCAGTACTTC. It encodes CASSLGQSSEQYF.

This clonotype was recorded only once. This CDR3 fails to terminate in the conserved phenylalanine or tryptophan, so it likely reflects a read error. CDR3 protein: CTSSQFQGAPGYTL. As DNA, the CDR3 is TGCACCAGCAGCCAATTTCAGGGGGCGCCCGGCTACACCTTA. This chain connects TRBV4-3 to TRBJ1-2; 8 bases map to TRBD1. The CDR3 sequence is 14 residues long. CDR1 and CDR2 (germline): LGHNA, YSLEER.

This clonotype was seen only once. The V call is TRBV5-1, the J call TRBJ2-1; 9 nucleotides align to TRBD1. The CDR3 is 17 amino acids. Germline assignment: CDR1 SGHRS and CDR2 YFSETQ. V gave up 3 bases and J gave up 7 bases; unmatched junction bases: 14. As DNA, the CDR3 is TGCGCCAGCAGCTCAGCCCTTCCGGGACAGGGTCGTAATGAGCAGTTCTTC. Amino acid sequence: CASSSALPGQGRNEQFF.

As to this clonotype: A much larger clone differs by one base, so this may be a read error. The chain uses TRBV30 and TRBJ2-1, with 14 bases that match TRBD2. Germline CDR1 reads GTSNPN; CDR2 reads SVGIG (reference sequence). Losses at the gene ends were 2 bases for V and 10 bases for J; bases not matched to a gene: 4. This CDR3 region has 14 residues. CDR3 in DNA: TGTGCCTGGAGTCGACTAGCGGGAGGGGGGGAGCAGTTCTTC. It encodes CAWSRLAGGGEQFF.

This clonotype was seen a handful of times. The CDR3 DNA follows: TGTGCCACCGGACTAGCGGAGAACAATGAGCAGTTCTTC. Translated: CATGLAENNEQFF. The J gene is TRBJ2-1, the V gene TRBV10-3; 10 bases agree with TRBD2. The CDR3 covers 13 residues. Germline values: CDR1 ENHRY, CDR2 SYGVKD. The J segment lost 5 bases and the V segment lost 10 bases, leaving 5 bases of the junction unmatched.